This T cell receptor (beta chain) was sequenced during a study of early T cells in non-severe SARS-CoV-2 infection. Germline V gene data show CDR1 as MDHEN and CDR2 as SYDVKM. V shed 6 bases and J 5 bases; nucleotides not matched to a gene: 10. The CDR3 totals 15 residues. TCRdb reprocessed the 5' RACE reads via MiXCR and lists one record per CDR3 protein. The sample has nearly 45,000 distinct CDR3 sequences; around 10% are singletons. The clonotype comes from an adult who was a healthcare worker with PCR-confirmed SARS-CoV-2 infection or an uninfected control (not recorded which). Source material: whole blood. This chain uses TRBV28 with TRBJ2-5, with TRBD2 identical over 9 bases. CDR3 bases: TGTGCCAGCAGCCTGGGACTAGCCGAGGGGGAGACCCAGTACTTC. Its translation: CASSLGLAEGETQYF.